This passage covers 30 T cell receptor beta chains from one sample sequenced in a study of T cell clones after liver transplantation. TCRdb keeps only in-frame clones here, not all; method: immunoSEQ multiplex PCR. The sample consists of around 80,000 clones, roughly four fifths of them appearing once. This specimen was CD4+ T cells from blood, taken approximately 3.5 years after liver transplant. These receptors originate from a human patient who received a liver transplant. Some T cells could come from the graft donor.

V usage is TRBV19 and J usage is TRBJ2-1, with 8 positions matching TRBD1. The CDR3 is 16 residues long. Germline V gives CDR1 LNHDA, CDR2 SQIVND (reference sequence). The V gene end was trimmed by 3 bases and the J gene end by 3 bases; junction bases not matched to a gene: 7. CDR3 DNA: TGTGCCAGTAGTATTAACCCGGGACAGGACTACAATGAGCAGTTCTTC. Its protein product is CASSINPGQDYNEQFF.

The chain recombines TRBV25-1 with TRBJ2-2; 13 positions agree with TRBD2. The CDR3 length is 17 residues. From germline, CDR1 is MGHDK and CDR2 SYGVNS. V dropped 5 bases and J dropped 5; count of bases not matched to a gene: 8. The CDR3 sequence is CASSQVRTSGRTGELFF. The CDR3 DNA reads as TGTGCCAGCAGTCAAGTTCGGACTAGCGGGAGAACCGGGGAGCTGTTTTTT.

The gene calls are TRBV4-1 and TRBJ2-7; the D gene is possibly TRBD1 (5 bases). Looked up from germline, CDR1 is MGHRA and CDR2 is YSYEKL. There are 13 residues in the CDR3. Trimming removed 5 bases from V and 6 bases from J, with 14 bases in between. Written as DNA, the CDR3 is TGCGCCAGCAGCGTTATTAGGGGCGGCGAGCAGTACTTC. It yields the protein CASSVIRGGEQYF.

The chain joins TRBV2 to TRBJ2-7; 10 bases match TRBD2. This CDR3 region has 15 residues. Germline CDR1 SNHLY, CDR2 FYNNEI. The junction had 13 bases not matched to a gene; V was cut back by 8 bases and J by 6 bases. The CDR3 nucleotides read TGTGCCAGCCCCCGGGAGGTTAGCGGGAGGATCGAGCAGTACTTC. Amino acid sequence: CASPREVSGRIEQYF.

The chain carries TRBV11-2 and TRBJ2-5, with TRBD1 identical over 9 bases. The CDR3 is 15 residues long. V shed 1 base and J 5 bases; nucleotides not matched to a gene: 5. The V gene's germline CDR1 is SGHAT and CDR2 FQNNGV. The CDR3 nucleotides are TGTGCCAGCAGCTTAGGGACAGGGGTTTTTGAGACCCAGTACTTC. This codes for CASSLGTGVFETQYF. Combining the CDR3 with reference TRBV11-2 and TRBJ2-5 gives the whole variable domain EAGVAQSPRYKIIEKRQSVAFWCNPISGHATLYWYQQILGQGPKLLIQFQNNGVVDDSQLPKDRFSAERLKGVDSTLKIQPAKLEDSAVYLCASSLGTGVFETQYFGPGTRLLVL.

The chain links TRBV19 to TRBJ2-7, with D unresolved. Germline lookup yields CDR1 LNHDA and CDR2 SQIVND (reference sequence). The CDR3 is 13 amino acids. Trimming left V 5 bases short and J 1 base short, with 9 bases between. CDR3 protein: CASSRSASYEQYF. CDR3 nucleotide sequence: TGTGCCAGTAGTCGGTCCGCATCCTACGAGCAGTACTTC.

The chain links TRBV6-4 to TRBJ2-5; 11 bases agree with TRBD2. The CDR3 is 16 amino acids. With 3 bases clipped from V and 4 bases from J, the junction kept 7 bases outside the gene matches. The germline gives CDR1 MRHNA, CDR2 SNTAGT. CDR3 residues: CASSDEVAGGRETQYF. In DNA form, the CDR3 reads TGTGCCAGCAGTGATGAGGTAGCGGGAGGGCGAGAGACCCAGTACTTC.

The genes are TRBV5-1 and TRBJ1-4; D unresolved. The CDR3 has 18 residues. With 0 bases removed from V and 6 bases from J, the gap between germline ends came to 21 bases. From germline, CDR1 is SGHRS and CDR2 YFSETQ. The DNA of the CDR3 is TGCGCCAGCAGCTTGGGAATAAGTGGGCGGCCGGCGGATGAAAAACTGTTTTTT. It codes for CASSLGISGRPADEKLFF.

This sequence joins TRBV7-6 and TRBJ2-3, with TRBD2 matching 7 bases. Germline trimming cut 3 bases from V and 5 bases from J; bases unmatched to any gene: 8. The CDR3 runs to 15 residues. Germline CDR1 reads SGHVS; CDR2 reads FNYEAQ. In DNA, the CDR3 is TGTGCCAGCAGCTTGGGGAGGGTACGCCAAGATACGCAGTATTTT. It specifies CASSLGRVRQDTQYF.

In its sample, this clone was seen a few times. The chain uses TRBV2 and TRBJ1-5; D not certain. CDR1 and CDR2 (germline): SNHLY, FYNNEI. The CDR3 is 14 residues long. V was shortened by 1 base and J by 6 bases, with 10 bases between the two germline ends. The CDR3 protein is CASSEGSIVQPQHF. The DNA of the CDR3 is TGTGCCAGCAGTGAAGGGAGTATAGTTCAGCCCCAGCATTTT.

The gene calls are TRBV28 and TRBJ1-3; the D is unclear. Trimming stripped 2 bases from V and 4 bases from J, with 9 bases between. The CDR3 totals 14 residues. The germline CDR1 and CDR2 sequences are MDHEN and SYDVKM. CDR3 loop: CASSLRRSGNTIYF. In nucleotides, the CDR3 is TGTGCCAGCAGTTTACGTCGGTCCGGAAACACCATATATTTT.

V gene TRBV27 combines with J gene TRBJ1-1, with D hard to call. The V end was cut by 5 bases, the J end by 2 bases, with 9 bases between. This CDR3 spans 13 amino acids. The germline V gene encodes CDR1 MNHEY and CDR2 SMNVEV (reference sequence). In DNA form, the CDR3 reads TGTGCCAGCAGTCACCCATCTAACACTGAAGCTTTCTTT. Translated, it gives CASSHPSNTEAFF.

The chain has TRBV6-6 and TRBJ1-5; no reliable D call. CDR1 MNHNY and CDR2 SVGAGI come from the germline V gene (reference sequence). V lost 5 bases and J lost 7, with 15 bases in between. The length of the CDR3 is 14 residues. The CDR3 region is CASSPRPSGQPQHF. In DNA form, the CDR3 reads TGTGCCAGCAGTCCAAGGCCCTCGGGGCAGCCCCAGCATTTT.

On this clone itself: The sample carries other DNA sequences with the same CDR3. The chain has TRBV18 and TRBJ1-1; D unclear. Germline-derived CDR1 and CDR2 are KGHSH and LQKENI. This CDR3 spans 13 amino acids. V was cut by 2 bases and J by 3 bases, with 7 bases left in between. CDR3 protein: CASSPGGDTEAFF. Written as DNA, the CDR3 is TGTGCCAGCTCACCAGGCGGGGACACTGAAGCTTTCTTT.

CDR3 DNA: TGTGCCAGCACCCTCCCCGACCCCGTCGGCTATGGCTACACCTTC. This codes for CASTLPDPVGYGYTF. This chain connects TRBV6-5 to TRBJ1-2, with D unclear. CDR3 length: 15 amino acids. V lost 7 bases, J lost 4 bases, and 19 bases lay in between. Germline V gene lookup returns CDR1 MNHEY and CDR2 SVGAGI.

CDR3: CASSSPGRREAFF. Written as DNA, the CDR3 is TGTGCCAGCAGTTCCCCAGGGAGGCGTGAAGCTTTCTTT. The rearrangement joins TRBV28 to TRBJ1-1, with a possible D match to TRBD1 (5 bases). The CDR3 contains 13 residues. V was clipped by 4 bases and J by 7 bases, with 13 bases between them. Germline lookup yields CDR1 MDHEN and CDR2 SYDVKM.

This clone occurred a few times. Written as DNA, the CDR3 is TGTGCCAGCAGCTTTTTAGGGCGAACCTACGAGCAGTACTTC. Translated: CASSFLGRTYEQYF. The chain couples TRBV5-4 to TRBJ2-7; D ambiguous. CDR1 is SGHNT, CDR2 YYREEE, per germline (reference sequence). Trimming took off 2 bases at V and 2 bases at J, with 11 bases between the two ends. CDR3 length: 14 amino acids.

V and J are TRBV11-1 and TRBJ1-1; no reliable D call. The CDR3 contains 14 residues. V lost 1 base and J lost 3, with 9 bases in between. The germline V gene has CDR1 SGHAT and CDR2 FQDESV (reference sequence). CDR3 nucleotides: TGTGCCAGCAGCTTAGGGGTAGCGGACACTGAAGCTTTCTTT. It yields the protein CASSLGVADTEAFF.

The V gene is TRBV5-1, the J gene TRBJ2-1; D is possibly TRBD2 (5 bases). The CDR3 runs 15 residues. CDR1 and CDR2 (germline): SGHRS, YFSETQ. V lost 4 bases and J lost 0, with 11 bases in between. The CDR3 DNA reads as TGCGCCAGCAGCCACATTAGCGACTCCTACAATGAGCAGTTCTTC. Its translation is CASSHISDSYNEQFF. The full variable domain, completed using reference TRBV5-1 and TRBJ2-1, is KAGVTQTPRYLIKTRGQQVTLSCSPISGHRSVSWYQQTPGQGLQFLFEYFSETQRNKGNFPGRFSGRQFSNSRSEMNVSTLELGDSALYLCASSHISDSYNEQFFGPGTRLTVL.

The chain couples TRBV18 to TRBJ2-5, with D perhaps TRBD1 (5 bases). Looked up from germline, CDR1 is KGHSH and CDR2 is LQKENI. The CDR3 totals 13 residues. The germline V and J ends were trimmed by 5 bases and 2 bases, with 9 bases remaining between them. The CDR3 DNA sequence: TGTGCCAGCTCATGGACACCACAAGAGACCCAGTACTTC. Translating gives CASSWTPQETQYF.

V is TRBV19 and J is TRBJ2-7; 12 bases fit TRBD2. CDR1 is LNHDA and CDR2 is SQIVND in the germline V gene (reference sequence). The length of the CDR3 is 15 residues. J gave up 5 bases and V 5 bases, and 7 bases lay outside the gene matches. DNA of the CDR3: TGTGCCAGTAGTCCGACTAGCGGGAGAATCAACGAGCAGTACTTC. Its protein is CASSPTSGRINEQYF.

This clone has a single count. The V gene is TRBV9, the J gene TRBJ1-2; no clear D. The germline V and J ends were trimmed by 5 bases and 0 bases, with 8 bases remaining between them. CDR1 and CDR2 (germline): SGDLS, YYNGEE. This CDR3 region has 13 residues. CDR3: CASSLAANYGYTF. As DNA, the CDR3 is TGTGCCAGCAGTCTAGCGGCTAACTATGGCTACACCTTC.

V is TRBV2 and J is TRBJ2-6; D may be TRBD2 (5 bases). V gave up 6 bases and J gave up 0 bases, with 21 bases separating them. CDR3 length: 19 residues. CDR1 and CDR2 (germline): SNHLY, FYNNEI. CDR3 sequence reads: CASRSPYGEPSSGANVLTF. CDR3 coding DNA: TGTGCCAGCAGGTCTCCTTATGGGGAGCCGAGCTCTGGGGCCAACGTCCTGACTTTC.

Points on this clone: A far larger clone lies a single base away; this is likely a read error. The sample has other DNA sequences that encode this CDR3 too. The rearrangement joins TRBV5-1 to TRBJ2-7; 9 bases are a match to TRBD1. CDR1 is SGHRS, CDR2 YFSETQ, per germline. This CDR3 contains 15 residues. The V segment lost 0 bases and the J segment 4 bases; nucleotides outside the gene matches: 5. The CDR3 sequence: CASSLDGTGKYEQYF. The CDR3 DNA sequence: TGCGCCAGCAGCTTGGACGGGACAGGGAAATACGAGCAGTACTTC. The full variable domain, in which reference TRBV5-1 and TRBJ2-7 provide the parts outside the CDR3, is KAGVTQTPRYLIKTRGQQVTLSCSPISGHRSVSWYQQTPGQGLQFLFEYFSETQRNKGNFPGRFSGRQFSNSRSEMNVSTLELGDSALYLCASSLDGTGKYEQYFGPGTRLTVT.

This clone showed up just once. This chain uses TRBV28 with TRBJ1-2, with unresolved D. The CDR3 has 14 amino acids. Trimming removed 7 bases at V and 2 bases at J, with 14 bases between. Germline values: CDR1 MDHEN, CDR2 SYDVKM. The CDR3: CASNGPGRNYGYTF. The CDR3 DNA reads TGTGCCAGCAACGGGCCGGGCAGAAACTATGGCTACACCTTC.

This chain uses TRBV2 with TRBJ2-7; the match to TRBD1 covers 8 bases. The germline V gene has CDR1 SNHLY and CDR2 FYNNEI. J lost 1 base, V lost 4 bases, and 3 bases had no gene match. The CDR3 is 14 residues long. For the CDR3, the DNA is TGTGCCAGCAGTGTCTGGACAGGGTCCTACGAGCAGTACTTC. The encoded protein is CASSVWTGSYEQYF.

Worth noting for this clone: One junction end disagrees with the germline gene, perhaps due to a read error. The V and J genes are TRBV4-1 and TRBJ2-1, with D unresolved. The CDR3 extends over 13 amino acids. The germline V gene has CDR1 MGHRA and CDR2 YSYEKL. This chain's CDR3 is CASSLTLYIEQFF. CDR3 DNA: TGCGCCAGCAGCCTCACGCTCTACATTGAGCAGTTCTTC.

The chain recombines TRBV5-1 with TRBJ2-7; 9 bases are a match to TRBD1. Unmatched junction bases numbered 10, after V lost 0 bases and J lost 6 bases. The CDR3 runs 16 residues. Germline CDR1 and CDR2: SGHRS and YFSETQ. CDR3 in amino acids: CASSLDPGTGTGEQYF. The DNA for the CDR3 is TGCGCCAGCAGCTTGGACCCCGGGACAGGGACGGGCGAGCAGTACTTC.

The genes are TRBV18 and TRBJ1-1, with 12 positions matching TRBD1. From germline, CDR1 is KGHSH and CDR2 LQKENI. The CDR3 has 16 residues. V was clipped by 4 bases and J by 5 bases; unmatched bases: 8. The CDR3 DNA sequence: TGTGCCAGCTCACTGGGGACAGGGGGCGATCGGACTGAAGCTTTCTTT. Its protein product is CASSLGTGGDRTEAFF.

The genes are TRBV6-5 and TRBJ2-7; D is possibly TRBD2 (5 bases). Germline assignment: CDR1 MNHEY and CDR2 SVGAGI. This CDR3 comprises 13 residues. Trimming left V 6 bases short and J 4 bases short, with 13 bases between. The CDR3 region has the DNA TGTGCCAGCAGCTTGAGGGTGAAATACGAGCAGTACTTC. Translated: CASSLRVKYEQYF.